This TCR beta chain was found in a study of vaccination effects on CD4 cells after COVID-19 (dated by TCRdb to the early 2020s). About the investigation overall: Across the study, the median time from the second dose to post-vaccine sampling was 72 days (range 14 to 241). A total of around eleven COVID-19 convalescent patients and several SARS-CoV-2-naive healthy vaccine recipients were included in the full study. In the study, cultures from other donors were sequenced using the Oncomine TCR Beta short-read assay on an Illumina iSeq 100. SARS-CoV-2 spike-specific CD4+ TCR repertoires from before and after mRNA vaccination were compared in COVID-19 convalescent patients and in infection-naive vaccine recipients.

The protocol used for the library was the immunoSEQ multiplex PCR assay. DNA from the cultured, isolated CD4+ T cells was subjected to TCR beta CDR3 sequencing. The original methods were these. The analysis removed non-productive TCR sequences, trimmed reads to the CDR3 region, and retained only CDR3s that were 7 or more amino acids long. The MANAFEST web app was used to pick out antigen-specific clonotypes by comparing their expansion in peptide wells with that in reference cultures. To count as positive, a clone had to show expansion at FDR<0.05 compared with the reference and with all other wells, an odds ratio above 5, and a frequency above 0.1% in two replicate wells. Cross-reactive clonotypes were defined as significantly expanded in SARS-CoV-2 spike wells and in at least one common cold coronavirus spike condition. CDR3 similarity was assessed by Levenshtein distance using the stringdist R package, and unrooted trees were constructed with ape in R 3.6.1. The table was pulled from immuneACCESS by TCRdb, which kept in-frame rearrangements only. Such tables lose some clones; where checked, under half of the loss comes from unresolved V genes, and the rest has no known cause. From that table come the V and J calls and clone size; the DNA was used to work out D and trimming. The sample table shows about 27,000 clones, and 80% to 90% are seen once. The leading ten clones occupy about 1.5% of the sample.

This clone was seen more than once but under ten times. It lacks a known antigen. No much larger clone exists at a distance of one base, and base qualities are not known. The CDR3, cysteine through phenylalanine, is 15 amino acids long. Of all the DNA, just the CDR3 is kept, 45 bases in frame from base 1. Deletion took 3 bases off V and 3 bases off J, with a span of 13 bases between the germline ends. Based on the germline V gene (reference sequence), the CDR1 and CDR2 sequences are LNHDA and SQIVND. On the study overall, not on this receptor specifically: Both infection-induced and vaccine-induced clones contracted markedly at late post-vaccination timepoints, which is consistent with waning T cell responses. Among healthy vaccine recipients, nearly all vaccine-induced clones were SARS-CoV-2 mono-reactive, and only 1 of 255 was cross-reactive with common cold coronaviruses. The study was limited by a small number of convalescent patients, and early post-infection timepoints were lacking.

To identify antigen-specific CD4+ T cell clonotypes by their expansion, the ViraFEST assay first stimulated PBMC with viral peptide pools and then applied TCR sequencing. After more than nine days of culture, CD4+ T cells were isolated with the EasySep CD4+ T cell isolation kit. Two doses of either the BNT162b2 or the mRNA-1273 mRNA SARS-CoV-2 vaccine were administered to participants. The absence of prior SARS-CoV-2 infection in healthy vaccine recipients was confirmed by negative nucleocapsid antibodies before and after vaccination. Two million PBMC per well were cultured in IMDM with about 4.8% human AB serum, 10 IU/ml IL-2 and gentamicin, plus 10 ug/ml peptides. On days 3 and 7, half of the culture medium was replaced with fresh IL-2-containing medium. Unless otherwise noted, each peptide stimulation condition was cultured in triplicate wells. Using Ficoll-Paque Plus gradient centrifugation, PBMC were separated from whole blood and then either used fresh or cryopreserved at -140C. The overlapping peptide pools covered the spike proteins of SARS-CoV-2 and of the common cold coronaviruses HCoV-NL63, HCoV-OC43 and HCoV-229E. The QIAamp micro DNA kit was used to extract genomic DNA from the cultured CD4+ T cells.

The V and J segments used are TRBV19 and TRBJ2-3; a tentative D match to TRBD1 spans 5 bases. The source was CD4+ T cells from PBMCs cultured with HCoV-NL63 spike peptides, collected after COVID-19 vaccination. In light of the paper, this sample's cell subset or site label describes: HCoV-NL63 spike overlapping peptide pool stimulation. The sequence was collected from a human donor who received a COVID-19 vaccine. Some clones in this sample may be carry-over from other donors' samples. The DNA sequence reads TGTGCCAGTAGTATGTGGGGCTCCTGGACAGATACGCAGTATTTT. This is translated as CASSMWGSWTDTQYF.